This TCR beta chain was sequenced for a study of blood T cell repertoires in COVID-19. Study-wide context: From the United States, Italy and Spain came samples of acute and convalescent COVID-19.

From germline, CDR1 is MNHNS and CDR2 SASEGT. The ends were cut back, 3 bases at V and 0 bases at J, with 5 bases in the middle. This CDR3 region has 13 residues. Enrolled through a virtual design, the participants were between roughly 18 and 95 years of age and came from approximately 25 US areas. Self-reported history from a screening survey and questionnaire set each donor's cohort. Original analysis: From reference gene primer amplification, estimates of nucleated cell counts were derived. Data came from immunoSEQ multiplex PCR; TCRdb stores just in-frame clones and leaves some out. Clonal size and the V and J genes are those of that table, whereas D and trimming came from the DNA. The data hold fewer than 200,000 clones, with approximately 81% observed a single time.

The receptor was derived from a woman in her thirties or forties with acute COVID-19. Sequencing was carried out using PBMCs or T cells enriched from blood (not recorded which). The rearrangement links TRBV6-1 to TRBJ1-1; no definite D call. CDR3 in amino acids: CASSDKMNTEAFF. The CDR3 DNA reads as TGTGCCAGCAGTGACAAAATGAACACTGAAGCTTTCTTT.